The 6 T cell receptor beta chains below come from one sample, sequenced in a study of blood T cell repertoires in COVID-19. Sequenced by immunoSEQ multiplex PCR; TCRdb stores in-frame clones only, minus some. The top ten clones hold about 6.4% of a sample with 68,000 or so clones, approximately 90% of them seen once. Sequences were obtained from peripheral blood. The receptors here all came from a woman between 65 and 79 years old with acute or convalescent COVID-19.

This sequence joins TRBV5-1 and TRBJ2-7; D is uncertain. Germline values: CDR1 SGHRS, CDR2 YFSETQ. V shed 3 bases and J shed 0 bases, with 13 bases lying between them. The CDR3 runs 15 residues. This CDR3 is CASSSVGLGSYEQYF. The CDR3 region has the DNA TGCGCCAGCAGCTCGGTTGGGCTGGGCTCCTACGAGCAGTACTTC.

The J gene is TRBJ1-1, the V gene TRBV14; a weak D match, TRBD1 (5 bases). V lost 4 bases and J lost 10, with 16 bases in between. This CDR3 spans 13 amino acids. Germline V gives CDR1 SGHDN, CDR2 FVKESK. The CDR3 coding sequence is TGTGCCAGCAGCCCCCAATCCCGCCAGGGAGCTTTCTTT. Translated: CASSPQSRQGAFF.

The rearrangement links TRBV29-1 to TRBJ2-7; 10 bases agree with TRBD2. The germline CDR1 and CDR2 sequences are SQVTM and ANQGSEA. This CDR3 region has 17 residues. Trimming cost V 0 bases and J 3 bases; bases outside gene matches: 11. DNA of the CDR3: TGCAGCGTTGAAGATGAGTTAGGGGCTAGCGGGGGCTACGAGCAGTACTTC. Translation gives CSVEDELGASGGYEQYF.

In nucleotides, the CDR3 is TGTGCCAGCAGCCGTAACCCGGGACAGGGGTATGGCTACACCTTC. Its protein is CASSRNPGQGYGYTF. V gene TRBV6-5 combines with J gene TRBJ1-2; 10 bases agree with TRBD1. CDR1 is MNHEY and CDR2 is SVGAGI in the germline V gene. V trimming: 6 bases; J trimming: 5 bases; junction bases outside the gene matches: 9. The CDR3 has 15 residues.

V is TRBV30 and J is TRBJ1-4; 8 bases are a match to TRBD1. The CDR3 totals 14 residues. V dropped 4 bases and J dropped 7; count of bases not matched to a gene: 8. Germline CDR1 reads GTSNPN; CDR2 reads SVGIG (reference sequence). The CDR3 nucleotides read TGTGCCTGGACAAGGACAGGGAGCGCTGAAAAACTGTTTTTT. Protein sequence: CAWTRTGSAEKLFF.

The chain recombines TRBV7-9 with TRBJ1-4; 8 bases align to TRBD1. The CDR3 extends over 15 amino acids. V trimming: 2 bases; J trimming: 5 bases; junction bases outside the gene matches: 4. The germline gives CDR1 SEHNR, CDR2 FQNEAQ (reference sequence). CDR3 DNA: TGTGCCAGCAGCTTACAGGGACAGGTGAATGAAAAACTGTTTTTT. Residues: CASSLQGQVNEKLFF.